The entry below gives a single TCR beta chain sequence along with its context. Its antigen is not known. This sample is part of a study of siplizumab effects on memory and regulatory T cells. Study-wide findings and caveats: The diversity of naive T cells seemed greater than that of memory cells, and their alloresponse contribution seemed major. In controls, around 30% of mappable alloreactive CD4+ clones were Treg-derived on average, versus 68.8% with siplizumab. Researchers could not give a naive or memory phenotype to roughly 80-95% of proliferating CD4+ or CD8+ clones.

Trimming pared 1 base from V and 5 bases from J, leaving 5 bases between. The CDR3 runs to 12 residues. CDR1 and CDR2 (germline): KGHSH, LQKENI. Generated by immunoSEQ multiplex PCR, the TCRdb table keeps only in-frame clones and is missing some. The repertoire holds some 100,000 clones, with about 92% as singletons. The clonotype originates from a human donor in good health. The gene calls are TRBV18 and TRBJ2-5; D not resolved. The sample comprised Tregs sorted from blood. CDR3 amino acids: CASSPLAETQYF. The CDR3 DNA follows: TGTGCCAGCTCACCACTCGCGGAGACCCAGTACTTC.